The sample holds a few counts of the clone carrying this T cell receptor beta chain. This entry belongs to a study of T-cell reconstitution after alpha-beta-depleted transplantation in children. TCRbeta library preparation incorporated unique molecular identifiers. TCRdb redid the calling of the PCR reads with MiXCR, one entry per CDR3 protein. The table lists 780,000 or so distinct CDR3 sequences, around 17% of them singletons. Trimming left V 4 bases short and J 3 bases short, with 13 bases between. This CDR3 contains 14 residues. The chain employs TRBV12-3 or TRBV12-4 and TRBJ2-7; D is possibly TRBD1 or TRBD2 (5 bases each). This sample comprised PBMCs, mostly from graft donor cells, obtained 360 days after TCRalphabeta/CD19-depleted stem cell transplant. The clonotype comes from a male patient under 18 who had a stem cell transplant for acute lymphoblastic leukemia, so the T cells may come from the graft donor. The CDR3 region has the DNA TGTGCCAGCAGTTGGGGGAAGCGAGGCTACGAGCAGTACTTC. Residues: CASSWGKRGYEQYF.